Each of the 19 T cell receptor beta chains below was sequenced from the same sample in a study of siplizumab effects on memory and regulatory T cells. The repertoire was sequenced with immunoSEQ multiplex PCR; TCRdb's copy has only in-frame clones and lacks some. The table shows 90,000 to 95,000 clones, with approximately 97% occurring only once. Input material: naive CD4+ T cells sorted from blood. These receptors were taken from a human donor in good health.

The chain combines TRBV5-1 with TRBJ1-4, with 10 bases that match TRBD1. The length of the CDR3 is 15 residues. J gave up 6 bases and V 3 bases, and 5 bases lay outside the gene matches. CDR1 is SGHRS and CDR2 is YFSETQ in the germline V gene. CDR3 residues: CASSSSGTGDEKLFF. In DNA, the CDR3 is TGCGCCAGCAGCTCCTCCGGGACAGGGGATGAAAAACTGTTTTTT.

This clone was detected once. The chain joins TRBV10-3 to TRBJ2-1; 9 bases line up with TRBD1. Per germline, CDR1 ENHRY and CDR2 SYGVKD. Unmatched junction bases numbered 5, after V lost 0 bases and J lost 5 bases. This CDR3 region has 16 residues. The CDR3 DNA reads TGTGCCATCAGTGAGTCACTTTGGACAGGGGACAATGAGCAGTTCTTC. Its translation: CAISESLWTGDNEQFF.

CDR3 sequence: CASTGLMNTEAFF. The CDR3 region has the DNA TGTGCCAGCACCGGCCTTATGAACACTGAAGCTTTCTTT. V gene TRBV5-6 combines with J gene TRBJ1-1; D not resolved. Trimming removed 6 bases from V and 0 bases from J, with 9 bases in between. This CDR3 spans 13 amino acids. CDR1 is SGHDT and CDR2 is YYEEEE in the germline V gene.

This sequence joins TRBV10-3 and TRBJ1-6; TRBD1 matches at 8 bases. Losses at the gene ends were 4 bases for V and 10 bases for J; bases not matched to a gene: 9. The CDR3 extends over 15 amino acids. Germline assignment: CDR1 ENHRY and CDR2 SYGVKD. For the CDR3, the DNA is TGTGCCATCAGTGCCATCGGACAGGGAGGATCACCCCTCCACTTT. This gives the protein CAISAIGQGGSPLHF.

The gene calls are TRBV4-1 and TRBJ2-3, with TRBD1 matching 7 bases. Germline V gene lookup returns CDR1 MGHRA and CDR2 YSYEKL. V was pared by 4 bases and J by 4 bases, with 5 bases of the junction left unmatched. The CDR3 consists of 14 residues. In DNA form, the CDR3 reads TGCGCCAGCAGCCGACAGGGTCTCCCAGATACGCAGTATTTT. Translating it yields CASSRQGLPDTQYF.

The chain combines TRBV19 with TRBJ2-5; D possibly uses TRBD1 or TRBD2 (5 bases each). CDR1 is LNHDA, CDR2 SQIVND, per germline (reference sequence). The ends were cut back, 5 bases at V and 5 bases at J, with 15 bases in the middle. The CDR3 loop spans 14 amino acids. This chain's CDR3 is CASSGASLGETQYF. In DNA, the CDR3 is TGTGCCAGTAGTGGGGCTAGCTTAGGGGAGACCCAGTACTTC.

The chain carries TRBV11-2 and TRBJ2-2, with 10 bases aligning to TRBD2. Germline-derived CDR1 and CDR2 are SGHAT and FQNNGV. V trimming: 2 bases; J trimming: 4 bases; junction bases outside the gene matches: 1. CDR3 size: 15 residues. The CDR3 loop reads CASSLRTSGTGELFF. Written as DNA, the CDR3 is TGTGCCAGCAGCTTACGGACTAGCGGCACCGGGGAGCTGTTTTTT.

As DNA, the CDR3 is TGTGCCAGTCGACTAGCGGACACCGGGGAGCTGTTTTTT. This codes for CASRLADTGELFF. V and J are TRBV7-2 and TRBJ2-2; 9 bases fit TRBD2. In germline, CDR1 is SGHTA, CDR2 FQGNSA. V lost 9 bases and J lost 3; bases outside the gene matches: 2. The CDR3 is 13 amino acids.

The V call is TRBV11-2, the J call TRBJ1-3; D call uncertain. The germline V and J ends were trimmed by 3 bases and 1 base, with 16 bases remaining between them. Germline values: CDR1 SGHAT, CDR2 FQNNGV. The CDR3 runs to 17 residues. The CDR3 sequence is CASSLVGSLQSGNTIYF. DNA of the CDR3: TGTGCCAGCAGCTTGGTAGGCAGTCTCCAATCTGGAAACACCATATATTTT.

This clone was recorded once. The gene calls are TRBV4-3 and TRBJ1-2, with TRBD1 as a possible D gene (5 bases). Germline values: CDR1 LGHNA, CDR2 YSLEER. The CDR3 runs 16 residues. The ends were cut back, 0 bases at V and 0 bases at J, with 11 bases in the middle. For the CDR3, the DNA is TGCGCCAGCAGCCAAGATACGGGGGTTGCTAACTATGGCTACACCTTC. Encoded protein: CASSQDTGVANYGYTF.

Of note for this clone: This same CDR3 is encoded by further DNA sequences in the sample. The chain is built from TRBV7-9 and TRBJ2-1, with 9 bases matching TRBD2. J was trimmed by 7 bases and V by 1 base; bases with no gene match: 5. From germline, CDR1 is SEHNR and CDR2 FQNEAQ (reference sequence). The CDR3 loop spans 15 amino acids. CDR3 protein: CASSLGAGGRNEQFF. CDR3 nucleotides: TGTGCCAGCAGCTTAGGGGCGGGGGGGAGGAATGAGCAGTTCTTC.

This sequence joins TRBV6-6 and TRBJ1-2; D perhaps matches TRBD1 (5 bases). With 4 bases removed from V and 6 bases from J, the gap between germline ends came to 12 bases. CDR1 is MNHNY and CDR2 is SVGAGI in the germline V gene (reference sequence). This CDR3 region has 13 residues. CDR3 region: CASSLDQGNGYTF. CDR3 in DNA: TGTGCCAGCAGTTTAGACCAGGGTAATGGCTACACCTTC.

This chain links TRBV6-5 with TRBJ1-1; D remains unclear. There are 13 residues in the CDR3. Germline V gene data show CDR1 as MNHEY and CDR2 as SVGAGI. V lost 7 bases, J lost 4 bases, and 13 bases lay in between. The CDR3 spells CASTTLGVTEAFF. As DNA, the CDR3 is TGTGCCAGCACCACCTTAGGCGTCACTGAAGCTTTCTTT.

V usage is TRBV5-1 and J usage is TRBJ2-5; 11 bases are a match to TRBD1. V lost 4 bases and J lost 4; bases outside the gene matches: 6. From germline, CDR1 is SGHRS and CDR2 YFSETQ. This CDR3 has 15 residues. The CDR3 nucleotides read TGCGCCAGCAGCCGCCTCGGGACAGGGGGAGAGACCCAGTACTTC. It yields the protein CASSRLGTGGETQYF.

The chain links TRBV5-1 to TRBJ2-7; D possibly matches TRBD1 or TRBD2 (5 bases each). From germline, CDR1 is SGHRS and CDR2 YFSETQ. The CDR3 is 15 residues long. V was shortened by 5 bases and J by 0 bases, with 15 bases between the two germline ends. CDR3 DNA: TGCGCCAGCAGATACTTAGCAGGGACCTCCTACGAGCAGTACTTC. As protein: CASRYLAGTSYEQYF.

The CDR3, as DNA: TGCGCCAGCAGCCTCGACTCAATCGGGACAGGTAGACGCACAGATACGCAGTATTTT. Translation: CASSLDSIGTGRRTDTQYF. The genes are TRBV4-3 and TRBJ2-3; TRBD1 agrees at 8 bases. Unmatched junction bases numbered 16, after V lost 4 bases and J lost 1 base. CDR1 is LGHNA, CDR2 YSLEER, per germline. The CDR3 spans 19 residues.

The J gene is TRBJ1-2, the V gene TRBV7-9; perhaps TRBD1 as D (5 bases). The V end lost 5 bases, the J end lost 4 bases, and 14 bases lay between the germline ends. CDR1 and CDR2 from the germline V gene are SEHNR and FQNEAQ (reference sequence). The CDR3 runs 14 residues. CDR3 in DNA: TGTGCCAGCAGCCAAGAGACAGATGCCTATGGCTACACCTTC. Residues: CASSQETDAYGYTF.

CDR3 bases: TGTGCCTGGAGTGAGGGGTTCTCCTACAATGAGCAGTTCTTC. This codes for CAWSEGFSYNEQFF. The chain carries TRBV30 and TRBJ2-1, with D possibly TRBD1 on 5 matching bases. This CDR3 region has 14 residues. V lost 1 base and J lost 0, with 7 bases in between. CDR1 and CDR2 (germline): GTSNPN, SVGIG (reference sequence). Drawing the rest from reference TRBV30 and TRBJ2-1, the complete variable domain is SQTIHQWPATLVQPVGSPLSLECTVEGTSNPNLYWYRQAAGRGLQLLFYSVGIGQISSEVPQNLSASRPQDRQFILSSKKLLLSDSGFYLCAWSEGFSYNEQFFGPGTRLTVL.

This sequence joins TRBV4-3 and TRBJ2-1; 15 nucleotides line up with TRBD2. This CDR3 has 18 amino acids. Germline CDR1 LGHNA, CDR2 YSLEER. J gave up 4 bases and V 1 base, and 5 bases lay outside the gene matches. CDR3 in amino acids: CASSQGGLAGGQYNEQFF. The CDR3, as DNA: TGCGCCAGCAGCCAAGGGGGACTAGCGGGGGGCCAATACAATGAGCAGTTCTTC.